The rows below give T cell receptor beta chains drawn from one sample of a study of blood T cell repertoires in COVID-19. Sequenced by immunoSEQ multiplex PCR; TCRdb stores in-frame clones only, minus some. This table holds 150,000 to 200,000 clones, roughly 84% found once. The source material was peripheral blood. The source of these receptors is a woman aged 80 or over with active or convalescent COVID-19. The CDR3 runs from the conserved cysteine through the conserved F or W. D genes are given only for firm matches. Size tells how often a clone was seen (once, few, many) or the class of an expanded clone, and some rows leave it out.

clone_size,j_call,v_call,d_call,cdr3_length,cdr3_aa,cdr3_nt
NA,TRBJ2-5,TRBV6-1,TRBD1,14,CASSRAGGQETQYF,TGTGCCAGCAGCCGGGCAGGGGGCCAAGAGACCCAGTACTTC
NA,TRBJ2-7,TRBV5-6,NA,12,CASSYRFYEQYF,TGTGCCAGCAGCTACAGGTTCTACGAGCAGTACTTC
NA,TRBJ2-2,TRBV18,NA,15,CASSPPALGTGELFF,TGTGCCAGCTCACCACCGGCCCTAGGCACCGGGGAGCTGTTTTTT
NA,TRBJ1-3,TRBV19,NA,15,CASTAIPGEGNTIYF,TGTGCCAGTACTGCGATACCAGGGGAAGGAAACACCATATATTTT
NA,TRBJ2-5,TRBV9,NA,13,CASSVGPQETQYF,TGTGCCAGCAGCGTAGGGCCCCAAGAGACCCAGTACTTC
few,TRBJ1-6,TRBV9,TRBD1,14,CASSVRQGSSPLHF,TGTGCCAGCAGCGTGCGACAGGGGAGTTCACCCCTCCACTTT
NA,TRBJ1-6,TRBV9,NA,16,CASSVGSRGYNSPLHF,TGTGCCAGCAGCGTAGGTAGCAGGGGCTACAATTCACCCCTCCACTTT
NA,TRBJ1-1,TRBV5-4,NA,15,CASRRAGEMNTEAFF,TGTGCCAGCAGACGCGCGGGGGAGATGAACACTGAAGCTTTCTTT
NA,TRBJ2-2,TRBV11-3,TRBD2,16,CASSLGGRGNTGELFF,TGTGCCAGCAGCTTAGGCGGGAGAGGGAACACCGGGGAGCTGTTTTTT
NA,TRBJ1-5,TRBV19,NA,13,CASSTSGNQPQHF,NA
few,TRBJ1-5,TRBV7-8,NA,16,CASSLAMGRTSQPQHF,TGTGCCAGCAGCTTAGCGATGGGGAGAACAAGCCAGCCCCAGCATTTT
NA,TRBJ1-1,TRBV9,NA,14,CASSGTIMNTEAFF,TGTGCCAGCAGCGGAACAATAATGAACACTGAAGCTTTCTTT
NA,TRBJ1-2,TRBV2,NA,14,CASRYDTNNYGYTF,TGTGCCAGCAGGTATGACACGAATAACTATGGCTACACCTTC
NA,TRBJ2-2,TRBV7-3,NA,14,CASSGGGNTGELFF,TGTGCCAGCAGTGGGGGAGGGAACACCGGGGAGCTGTTTTTT
NA,TRBJ1-5,TRBV24-1,NA,14,CATISRARPQPQHF,TGTGCCACCATCAGCAGGGCCCGGCCTCAGCCCCAGCATTTT
NA,TRBJ1-2,TRBV7-5,NA,13,CARSLVGGDGYTF,TGTGCCAGAAGCTTAGTAGGCGGAGATGGCTACACCTTC
NA,TRBJ2-7,TRBV4-1,TRBD2,16,CASSQERLAGPYEQYF,TGCGCCAGCAGCCAAGAGAGGCTAGCGGGTCCCTACGAGCAGTACTTC
NA,TRBJ2-5,TRBV20-1,NA,11,CSATRGETQYF,TGCAGTGCTACTAGAGGGGAGACCCAGTACTTC
NA,TRBJ1-6,TRBV6-6,NA,15,CASSYSQGWNSPLHF,TGTGCCAGCAGTTACTCCCAGGGGTGGAATTCACCCCTCCACTTT
NA,TRBJ2-2,TRBV28,TRBD1,15,CASSSPGQGSGELFF,TGTGCCAGCAGCTCCCCGGGACAGGGATCCGGGGAGCTGTTTTTT
NA,TRBJ1-4,TRBV5-1,TRBD1,14,CASSSGQGDEKLFF,TGCGCCAGCAGCTCGGGACAGGGGGATGAAAAACTGTTTTTT
NA,TRBJ2-2,TRBV28,TRBD2,15,CASSLGLAVTGELFF,TGTGCCAGCAGTTTAGGACTAGCGGTTACCGGGGAGCTGTTTTTT
NA,TRBJ1-5,TRBV6-1,NA,13,CASSELEGQPQHF,TGTGCCAGCAGTGAATTGGAGGGTCAGCCCCAGCATTTT
NA,TRBJ2-1,TRBV9,NA,15,CASSVSTSSYNEQFF,TGTGCCAGCAGCGTCAGTACTAGCTCCTACAATGAGCAGTTCTTC
NA,TRBJ1-1,TRBV7-9,TRBD1,17,CASSLIDRGIMNTEAFF,TGTGCCAGCAGCTTAATCGACAGGGGAATCATGAACACTGAAGCTTTCTTT
NA,TRBJ2-3,TRBV5-1,TRBD2,17,CASSLAVLADFTDTQYF,TGCGCCAGCAGCTTGGCCGTGCTAGCGGACTTCACAGATACGCAGTATTTT
NA,TRBJ1-5,TRBV21-1,NA,14,CASSSSQGGQPQHF,TGTGCCAGCAGCAGTTCTCAGGGAGGTCAGCCCCAGCATTTT
NA,TRBJ1-2,TRBV6-6,TRBD1,13,CASSETGGEVYTF,TGTGCCAGCAGTGAGACAGGGGGCGAAGTCTACACCTTC
NA,TRBJ1-2,TRBV28,TRBD1,14,CASSEIPGQALYTF,TGTGCCAGCAGTGAAATACCGGGACAGGCGTTATACACCTTC
NA,TRBJ1-1,TRBV2,NA,14,CASSGTGAYTEAFF,TGTGCCAGCAGTGGAACAGGAGCGTACACTGAAGCTTTCTTT
NA,TRBJ1-5,TRBV3-1/TRBV3-2,NA,15,CASSHGVLSNQPQHF,TGTGCCAGCAGCCACGGGGTCCTTAGCAATCAGCCCCAGCATTTT
NA,TRBJ2-2,TRBV5-1,NA,17,CASSLVRASDNTGELFF,TGCGCCAGCAGCTTAGTACGAGCTAGCGATAACACCGGGGAGCTGTTTTTT
NA,TRBJ2-5,TRBV5-1,NA,15,CASSYQGGNRETQYF,TGCGCCAGCAGCTACCAGGGCGGGAATAGGGAGACCCAGTACTTC
NA,TRBJ1-4,TRBV28,NA,14,CASSLSQANEKLFF,TGTGCCAGCAGTTTGAGTCAGGCTAATGAAAAACTGTTTTTT
NA,TRBJ1-5,TRBV28,NA,16,CASSLIRNGVNQPQHF,TGTGCCAGCAGTTTAATACGGAACGGGGTGAATCAGCCCCAGCATTTT
NA,TRBJ2-2,TRBV5-1,TRBD2,16,CASRGGASGDTGELFF,TGCGCCAGCAGGGGGGGCGCTAGCGGGGACACCGGGGAGCTGTTTTTT
NA,TRBJ2-2,TRBV5-1,TRBD1,15,CASSWGTGNTGELFF,TGCGCCAGCAGCTGGGGGACAGGGAACACCGGGGAGCTGTTTTTT
NA,TRBJ1-6,TRBV2,TRBD1,15,CASSVGQGFGSPLHF,TGTGCCAGCAGTGTGGGACAGGGGTTTGGGTCACCCCTCCACTTT
few,TRBJ1-1,TRBV28,NA,14,CASSFSVSYTEAFF,TGTGCCAGCAGTTTTTCGGTCTCTTACACTGAAGCTTTCTTT
once,TRBJ1-1,TRBV3-1/TRBV3-2,NA,12,CASTRGAGVILF,TGTGCCAGCACTCGGGGGGCGGGCGTGATCCTTTTT
NA,TRBJ1-4,TRBV18,TRBD1,16,CASSPGQGRANEKLFF,TGTGCCAGCTCACCGGGACAGGGTCGGGCTAATGAAAAACTGTTTTTT
NA,TRBJ2-1,TRBV28,TRBD2,22,CASSYPGLDLARIRSSYNEQFF,TGTGCCAGCAGTTATCCGGGACTAGATCTTGCCCGAATTAGGAGCTCCTACAATGAGCAGTTCTTC
NA,TRBJ2-3,TRBV29-1,TRBD2,15,CSALGLAGVPDTQYF,TGCAGCGCGTTGGGACTAGCGGGAGTACCAGATACGCAGTATTTT
NA,TRBJ1-2,TRBV5-6,TRBD1,13,CASSLDRGYGYTF,TGTGCCAGCAGCTTGGACAGGGGCTATGGCTACACCTTC
NA,TRBJ1-2,TRBV19,TRBD1,14,CASMPDREVDGYTF,TGTGCCAGTATGCCCGACAGGGAGGTGGATGGCTACACCTTC
NA,TRBJ2-1,TRBV7-9,NA,14,CASRVSSPYNEQFF,TGTGCCAGCCGGGTGTCTAGCCCTTACAATGAGCAGTTCTTC
NA,TRBJ2-1,TRBV6-5,NA,14,CAGTGGSSYNEQFF,TGTGCCGGGACAGGCGGGAGCTCCTACAATGAGCAGTTCTTC
NA,TRBJ1-3,TRBV7-9,NA,14,CASSPPGLGNTIYF,TGTGCCAGCAGCCCTCCGGGTCTTGGAAACACCATATATTTT
NA,TRBJ2-6,TRBV19,NA,15,CASSIFSSGANVLTF,TGTGCCAGTAGTATTTTCTCCTCCGGGGCCAACGTCCTGACTTTC
NA,TRBJ1-1,TRBV19,NA,15,CASSVPGGPNTEAFF,TGTGCCAGTAGTGTCCCGGGGGGCCCGAACACTGAAGCTTTCTTT
NA,TRBJ1-1,TRBV4-1,TRBD1,14,CASSQDRGGTEAFF,TGCGCCAGCAGCCAGGACAGGGGGGGAACTGAAGCTTTCTTT
NA,TRBJ2-1,TRBV5-8,TRBD1,15,CASSLYRGQGNEQFF,TGTGCCAGCAGCTTATACAGGGGGCAGGGCAATGAGCAGTTCTTC
NA,TRBJ1-1,TRBV29-1,TRBD1,12,CSADRGGTEAFF,TGCAGCGCGGACAGGGGGGGCACTGAAGCTTTCTTT
NA,TRBJ2-2,TRBV5-1,NA,14,CASSLSQGAGELFF,TGCGCCAGCAGCTTGAGCCAGGGTGCCGGGGAGCTGTTTTTT
NA,TRBJ2-4,TRBV27,NA,16,CASTPLTAGQKNIQYF,TGTGCCAGCACCCCACTGACTGCGGGGCAAAAAAACATTCAGTACTTC